Following are 5 T cell receptor beta chains from one sample sequenced in a study of CD8 T cells in ankylosing spondylitis. Findings and caveats of the study: One TCR beta motif, made up of under ten highly homologous variants, appeared characteristic of ankylosing spondylitis blood.

TCRdb fed the 5' RACE reads into MiXCR, producing one record per CDR3 protein. Counted here are 500,000 to 550,000 distinct CDR3 sequences, about an eighth occurring once; the ten biggest clones make up nearly 7%. Their target antigens are unknown. Sequences were obtained from blood, either unsorted or a sorted T cell fraction (not recorded which). These receptors all come from a male donor with ankylosing spondylitis.

There are a few counts of this clonotype. The gene calls are TRBV24-1 and TRBJ2-7; 9 positions agree with TRBD1. The V gene's germline CDR1 is KGHDR and CDR2 SFDVKD. The CDR3 is 15 residues long. Germline trimming cut 4 bases from V and 5 bases from J; bases unmatched to any gene: 8. The CDR3 sequence is CATSDPGTGSDEQYF. In DNA, the CDR3 is TGTGCCACCAGTGACCCCGGGACAGGGAGCGACGAGCAGTACTTC.

The rearrangement links TRBV4-1 to TRBJ2-3; TRBD2 matches at 12 bases. CDR3 length: 17 residues. The trim removed 2 bases at V and 3 bases at J, leaving 6 bases unmatched. Per the germline V gene, CDR1 is MGHRA and CDR2 is YSYEKL. DNA for the CDR3: TGCGCCAGCAGCCAACCCCGAACTAGCGGGAGGACAGATACGCAGTATTTT. Residues: CASSQPRTSGRTDTQYF.

This clonotype was seen a handful of times. The chain recombines TRBV12-3 or TRBV12-4 with TRBJ2-3; 9 nucleotides line up with TRBD2. V dropped 1 base and J dropped 6; count of bases not matched to a gene: 11. This CDR3 has 17 amino acids. Here the CDR3 DNA reads TGTGCCAGCAGTTTAGGTGTTAGCGGGAGCCTTCAGGATACGCAGTATTTT. As protein: CASSLGVSGSLQDTQYF.

Only a few counts were recorded for this clonotype. CDR3 amino acids: CASSVRLAGDGELFF. The CDR3 nucleotides read TGTGCCAGCAGCGTAAGACTAGCGGGAGACGGGGAGCTGTTTTTT. The chain carries TRBV9 and TRBJ2-2; 12 nucleotides match TRBD2. Germline CDR1 and CDR2: SGDLS and YYNGEE. This CDR3 is built from 15 residues. The V segment lost 1 base and the J segment 7 bases; nucleotides outside the gene matches: 2.

This clonotype occurred a few times. The chain is built from TRBV20-1 and TRBJ2-3, with a tentative D call TRBD1 (5 bases). V shed 5 bases and J shed 0 bases, with 12 bases lying between them. The germline V gene has CDR1 DFQATT and CDR2 SNEGSKA (reference sequence). CDR3 length: 14 amino acids. The CDR3 is CSAQRQTSTDTQYF. CDR3 coding DNA: TGCAGTGCTCAGAGACAGACTAGCACAGATACGCAGTATTTT.